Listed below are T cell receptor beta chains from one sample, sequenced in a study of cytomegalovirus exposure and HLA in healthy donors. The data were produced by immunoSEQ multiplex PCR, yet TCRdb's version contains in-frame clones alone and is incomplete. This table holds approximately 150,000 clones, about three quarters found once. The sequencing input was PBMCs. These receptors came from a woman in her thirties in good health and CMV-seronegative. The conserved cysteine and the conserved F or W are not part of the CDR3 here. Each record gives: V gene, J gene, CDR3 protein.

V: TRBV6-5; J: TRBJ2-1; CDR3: ASSQLMKNNEQF
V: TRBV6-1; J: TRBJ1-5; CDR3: ASSEAGGYSQPQH
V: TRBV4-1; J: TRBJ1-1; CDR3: ASSQDEGNTEAF
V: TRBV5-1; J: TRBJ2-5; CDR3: ASSLVLGALETQY
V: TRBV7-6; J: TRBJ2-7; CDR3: ASSLPSGRGGKDVTYEQY
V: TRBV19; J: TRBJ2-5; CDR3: ASSILGAEETQY
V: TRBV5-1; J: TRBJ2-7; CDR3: ASSLVPAGAVYEQY
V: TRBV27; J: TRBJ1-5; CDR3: ASSIGQANQPQH
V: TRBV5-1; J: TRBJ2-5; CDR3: ASSNLAVDGGATQY
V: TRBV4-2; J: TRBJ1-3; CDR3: ASSQDGGNTIY
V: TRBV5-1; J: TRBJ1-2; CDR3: ASSLALGGDYGYT
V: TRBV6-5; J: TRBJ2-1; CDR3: ASSQTGSSYNEQF
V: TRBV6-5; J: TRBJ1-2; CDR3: ASSYVGRGYGYT
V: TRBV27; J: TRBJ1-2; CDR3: ASSKTGDGYT
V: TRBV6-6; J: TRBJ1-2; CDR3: ASSPRGVDGYT
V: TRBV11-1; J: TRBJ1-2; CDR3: ASSLAPGQDYT
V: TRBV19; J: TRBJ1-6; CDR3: ASSRTGVGNSPLH
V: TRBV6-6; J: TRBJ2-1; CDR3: ARSETGPNEQF
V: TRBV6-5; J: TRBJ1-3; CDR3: ASRSGGSLGNTIY
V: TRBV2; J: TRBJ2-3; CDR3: ASSRDRGTDTQY
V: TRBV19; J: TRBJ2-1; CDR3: ASSILRGGRYNEQF
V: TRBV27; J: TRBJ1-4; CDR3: ASSLGPPAGEKLF
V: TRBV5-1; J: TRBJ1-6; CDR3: ASSSEQGAVSPLH
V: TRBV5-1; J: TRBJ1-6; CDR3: ASSLGGGTYNSPLH
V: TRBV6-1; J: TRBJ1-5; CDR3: ASSKGTGGNRNQPQH
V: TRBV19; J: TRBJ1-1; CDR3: ASTPNRPHALNTEAF
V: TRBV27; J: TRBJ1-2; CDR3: ASSFTGQNYGYT
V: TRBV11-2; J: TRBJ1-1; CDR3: ASSKQGGDATEAF
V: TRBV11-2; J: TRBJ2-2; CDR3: ASSPTGHLDTGELF
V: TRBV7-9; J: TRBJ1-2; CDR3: ASSTGQTYGYT
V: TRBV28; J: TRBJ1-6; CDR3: ASSTAGQGDSPLH
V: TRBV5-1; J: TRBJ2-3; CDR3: ASSFGLIGTDTQY
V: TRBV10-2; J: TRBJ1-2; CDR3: ASSLRGIDGYT
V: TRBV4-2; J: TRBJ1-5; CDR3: ASSPHAQGTNQPQH
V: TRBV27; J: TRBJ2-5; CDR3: ASSFSQQETQY